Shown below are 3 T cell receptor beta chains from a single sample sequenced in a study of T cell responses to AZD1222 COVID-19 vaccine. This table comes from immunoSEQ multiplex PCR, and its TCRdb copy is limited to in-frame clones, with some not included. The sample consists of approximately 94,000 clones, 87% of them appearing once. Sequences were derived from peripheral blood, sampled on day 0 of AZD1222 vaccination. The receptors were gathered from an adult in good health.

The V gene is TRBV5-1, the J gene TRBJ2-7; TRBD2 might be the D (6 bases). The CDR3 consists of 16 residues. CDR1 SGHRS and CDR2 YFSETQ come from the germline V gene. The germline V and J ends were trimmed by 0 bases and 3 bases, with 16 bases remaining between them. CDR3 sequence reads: CASSLVEGGAYYEQYF. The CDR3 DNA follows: TGCGCCAGCAGCTTGGTGGAGGGAGGCGCATACTACGAGCAGTACTTC.

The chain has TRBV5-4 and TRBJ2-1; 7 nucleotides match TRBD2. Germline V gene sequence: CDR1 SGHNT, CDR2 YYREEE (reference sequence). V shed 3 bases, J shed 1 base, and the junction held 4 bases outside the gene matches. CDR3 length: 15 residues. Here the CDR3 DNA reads TGTGCCAGCAGCTCGGAGCGGGAATCCTACAATGAGCAGTTCTTC. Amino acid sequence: CASSSERESYNEQFF.

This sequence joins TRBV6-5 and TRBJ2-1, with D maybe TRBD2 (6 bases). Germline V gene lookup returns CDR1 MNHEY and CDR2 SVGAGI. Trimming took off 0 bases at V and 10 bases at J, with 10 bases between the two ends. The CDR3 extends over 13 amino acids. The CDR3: CASSYSSGGEQFF. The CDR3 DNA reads TGTGCCAGCAGTTACTCGAGTGGAGGGGAGCAGTTCTTC.